The 14 T cell receptor beta chains presented below share a single source sample, sequenced in a study of cytomegalovirus exposure and HLA in healthy donors. The PCR employed 60 Vbeta primers together with 13 Jbeta primers. Sequencing was performed with immunoSEQ multiplex PCR; in TCRdb, only in-frame clones are kept and a portion is missing. In the table there are 190,000 or so clones, 75% to 90% of which are singletons. The sample taken for sequencing was PBMCs. The receptors originated from a man aged 50 to 59 in good health and CMV-seronegative.

The chain has TRBV9 and TRBJ2-3; 11 bases map to TRBD2. This CDR3 contains 15 residues. Germline V lookup: CDR1 SGDLS, CDR2 YYNGEE. Trimming took 4 bases from V and 1 from J; bases not matched to a gene: 2. As DNA, the CDR3 is TGTGCCAGCAGCTTTAGCGGGGGGGGCACAGATACGCAGTATTTT. It yields the protein CASSFSGGGTDTQYF. Based on the CDR3 plus reference TRBV9 and TRBJ2-3, the full variable domain is DSGVTQTPKHLITATGQRVTLRCSPRSGDLSVYWYQQSLDQGLQFLIQYYNGEERAKGNILERFSAQQFPDLHSELNLSSLELGDSALYFCASSFSGGGTDTQYFGPGTRLTVL.

The chain joins TRBV5-1 to TRBJ1-1, with TRBD1 identical over 8 bases. Germline V gives CDR1 SGHRS, CDR2 YFSETQ. V shed 5 bases and J 0 bases; nucleotides not matched to a gene: 3. The CDR3 contains 14 residues. The CDR3 DNA sequence: TGCGCCAGCAGTACAGGGGGTCTGAACACTGAAGCTTTCTTT. It codes for CASSTGGLNTEAFF. Variable domain in full (rest from reference TRBV5-1 and TRBJ1-1): KAGVTQTPRYLIKTRGQQVTLSCSPISGHRSVSWYQQTPGQGLQFLFEYFSETQRNKGNFPGRFSGRQFSNSRSEMNVSTLELGDSALYLCASSTGGLNTEAFFGQGTRLTVV.

The chain recombines TRBV19 with TRBJ1-1; TRBD1 might be the D (6 bases). This CDR3 contains 17 residues. Germline assignment: CDR1 LNHDA and CDR2 SQIVND (reference sequence). Trimming pared 3 bases from V and 0 bases from J, leaving 17 bases between. This chain's CDR3 is CASSIRGGSPMNTEAFF. DNA for the CDR3: TGTGCCAGTAGTATCCGGGGGGGCTCGCCGATGAACACTGAAGCTTTCTTT.

The chain recombines TRBV4-2 with TRBJ2-3, with TRBD2 as a possible D gene (5 bases). The germline V and J ends were trimmed by 4 bases and 1 base, with 9 bases remaining between them. The CDR3 contains 14 residues. The germline gives CDR1 LGHNA, CDR2 YNFKEQ. The CDR3 spells CASSRQRRTDTQYF. The CDR3 nucleotides read TGTGCCAGCAGCCGCCAGCGGCGCACAGATACGCAGTATTTT.

CDR3 sequence (DNA): TGTGCCAGCAGCATTCAGACTAGCGGGGATCACGCGCAGTATTTT. Translated, it gives CASSIQTSGDHAQYF. The chain combines TRBV7-2 with TRBJ2-3; 11 nucleotides line up with TRBD2. Germline values: CDR1 SGHTA, CDR2 FQGNSA. This CDR3 is 15 amino acids long. Trimming cost V 5 bases and J 10 bases; bases outside gene matches: 11.

J is TRBJ2-5 and V is TRBV7-3; 7 bases are a match to TRBD1. The CDR3 is 14 residues long. V lost 2 bases, J lost 1 base, and 1 base stayed unmatched. Per the germline V gene, CDR1 is SGHTA and CDR2 is FQGTGA. The CDR3 protein is CASSLGQAQETQYF. The CDR3 DNA reads TGTGCCAGCAGCTTAGGACAGGCCCAAGAGACCCAGTACTTC.

V gene TRBV7-9 combines with J gene TRBJ2-1, with TRBD2 identical over 14 bases. Germline loops: CDR1 SEHNR, CDR2 FQNEAQ (reference sequence). The CDR3 is 16 amino acids. The J segment lost 7 bases and the V segment lost 6 bases, leaving 8 bases of the junction unmatched. The CDR3 here is CASRRLAGGGRNEQFF. The CDR3 DNA is TGTGCCAGCAGACGACTAGCGGGGGGGGGTCGGAATGAGCAGTTCTTC.

This chain links TRBV29-1 with TRBJ1-5; 9 nucleotides agree with TRBD1. V gave up 7 bases and J gave up 6 bases; unmatched junction bases: 7. The germline gives CDR1 SQVTM, CDR2 ANQGSEA. The CDR3 is 13 amino acids. CDR3 in amino acids: CSAATGGSQPQHF. CDR3 bases: TGCAGCGCCGCTACAGGGGGCAGTCAGCCCCAGCATTTT.

A word on this clone: The junction departs from the called germline gene at one end, perhaps through a read error. CDR3 in DNA: TGTAGTATACGGAGCTCCTACGAGCAGTACTTC. It encodes CSIRSSYEQYF. The chain is built from TRBV20-1 and TRBJ2-7; D unclear. The CDR3 length is 11 residues. Germline V gene lookup returns CDR1 DFQATT and CDR2 SNEGSKA (reference sequence).

This sequence joins TRBV11-2 and TRBJ2-3; TRBD2 matches 7 bases. This CDR3 contains 15 residues. Germline V CDR1 and CDR2: SGHAT, FQNNGV. Trimming took 4 bases from V and 6 from J; bases not matched to a gene: 10. The CDR3 nucleotides read TGTGCCAGCAGCTCCGATCCGGGGGGTTGGGATACGCAGTATTTT. It translates to CASSSDPGGWDTQYF.

The V gene is TRBV6-1, the J gene TRBJ2-1; D gene unclear. The CDR3 covers 14 residues. With 8 bases removed from V and 2 bases from J, the gap between germline ends came to 13 bases. Germline assignment: CDR1 MNHNS and CDR2 SASEGT. CDR3 in DNA: TGTGCCAGCGATAGGAGTAGCCCCTACAATGAGCAGTTCTTC. Its translation: CASDRSSPYNEQFF.

V and J are TRBV19 and TRBJ1-5; 8 bases match TRBD1. This CDR3 is 16 amino acids long. Germline CDR1 LNHDA, CDR2 SQIVND (reference sequence). V dropped 6 bases and J dropped 0; count of bases not matched to a gene: 7. The CDR3 DNA follows: TGTGCCAGTAGCGGACAGGGCCTCCCTAGCAATCAGCCCCAGCATTTT. Amino acid sequence: CASSGQGLPSNQPQHF.

The chain uses TRBV7-9 and TRBJ1-2; 8 nucleotides line up with TRBD1. This CDR3 has 16 residues. The V segment lost 6 bases and the J segment 1 base; nucleotides outside the gene matches: 10. Looked up from germline, CDR1 is SEHNR and CDR2 is FQNEAQ (reference sequence). CDR3 bases: TGTGCCAGCAGGGGGTCAGGGGGCTCGATTAACTATGGCTACACCTTC. As protein: CASRGSGGSINYGYTF.

J is TRBJ1-4 and V is TRBV11-2; D call uncertain. The V end was cut by 2 bases, the J end by 4 bases, with 14 bases between. CDR1 SGHAT and CDR2 FQNNGV come from the germline V gene. The CDR3 consists of 16 residues. As DNA, the CDR3 is TGTGCCAGCAGCTTAATGGGTCTCGGGGATAATGAAAAACTGTTTTTT. Its translation is CASSLMGLGDNEKLFF.